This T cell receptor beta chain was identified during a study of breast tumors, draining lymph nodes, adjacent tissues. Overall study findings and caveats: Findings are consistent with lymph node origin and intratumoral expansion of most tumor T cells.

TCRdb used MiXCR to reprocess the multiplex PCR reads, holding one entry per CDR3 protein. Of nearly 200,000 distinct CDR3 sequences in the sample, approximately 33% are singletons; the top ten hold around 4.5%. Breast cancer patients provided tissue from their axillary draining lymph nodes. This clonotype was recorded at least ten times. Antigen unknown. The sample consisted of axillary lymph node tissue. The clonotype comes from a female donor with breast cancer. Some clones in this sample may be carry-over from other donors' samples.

The CDR3 region has the DNA TGTGCCAGCAGCTCGAACCAGGGGCCCCTCCACTTT. Translated, it gives CASSSNQGPLHF. The chain has TRBV11-2 and TRBJ1-6, with TRBD1 as a possible D gene (6 bases). The CDR3 length is 12 residues. The germline V gene encodes CDR1 SGHAT and CDR2 FQNNGV. V lost 4 bases to trimming and J lost 13 bases, with 11 bases between them. Together with reference TRBV11-2 and TRBJ1-6, the CDR3 gives the full variable domain: EAGVAQSPRYKIIEKRQSVAFWCNPISGHATLYWYQQILGQGPKLLIQFQNNGVVDDSQLPKDRFSAERLKGVDSTLKIQPAKLEDSAVYLCASSSNQGPLHFGNGTRLTVT.